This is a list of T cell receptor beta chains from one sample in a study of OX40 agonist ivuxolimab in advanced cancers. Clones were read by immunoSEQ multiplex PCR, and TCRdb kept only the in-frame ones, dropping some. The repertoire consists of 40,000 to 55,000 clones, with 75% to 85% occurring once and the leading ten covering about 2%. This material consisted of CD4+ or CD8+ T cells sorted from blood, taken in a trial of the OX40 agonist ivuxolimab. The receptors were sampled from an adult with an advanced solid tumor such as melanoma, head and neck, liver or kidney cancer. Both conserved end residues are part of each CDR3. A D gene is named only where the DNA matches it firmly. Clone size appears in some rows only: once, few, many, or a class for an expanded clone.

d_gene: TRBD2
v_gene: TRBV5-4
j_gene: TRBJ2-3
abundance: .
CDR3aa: CASSPTGGGTDTQYF
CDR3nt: TGTGCCAGCAGCCCCACGGGCGGGGGAACAGATACGCAGTATTTT

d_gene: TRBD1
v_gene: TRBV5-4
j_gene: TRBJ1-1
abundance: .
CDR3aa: CASSFVGTGLSEAFF
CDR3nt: TGTGCCAGCAGCTTCGTCGGGACAGGGCTGTCTGAAGCTTTCTTT

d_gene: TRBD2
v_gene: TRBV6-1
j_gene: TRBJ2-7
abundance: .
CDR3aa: CASTRAGSYYEQYF
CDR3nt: TGTGCCAGCACCCGAGCGGGGTCCTACTACGAGCAGTACTTC

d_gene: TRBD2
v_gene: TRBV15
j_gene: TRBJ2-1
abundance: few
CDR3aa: CATSLGRARRYNEQFF
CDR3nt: TGTGCCACCAGCTTAGGGAGGGCCAGGCGCTACAATGAGCAGTTCTTC

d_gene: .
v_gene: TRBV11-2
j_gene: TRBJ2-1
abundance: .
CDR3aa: CASSLGAGLPLNEQFF
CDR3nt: TGTGCCAGCAGCTTAGGAGCAGGGCTCCCTTTGAATGAGCAGTTCTTC

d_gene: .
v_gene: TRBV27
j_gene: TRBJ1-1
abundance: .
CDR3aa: CASSSTSSANTEAFF
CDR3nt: TGTGCCAGCAGTTCGACGAGTTCCGCGAACACTGAAGCTTTCTTT

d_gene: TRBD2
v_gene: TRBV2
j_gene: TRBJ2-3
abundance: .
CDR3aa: CAISSQLAAWDTQYF
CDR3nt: TGTGCCATCAGCTCCCAGCTAGCGGCATGGGATACGCAGTATTTT

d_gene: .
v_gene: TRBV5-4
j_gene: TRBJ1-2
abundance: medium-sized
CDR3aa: CASSSDSYGYTF
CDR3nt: TGTGCCAGCAGCTCGGACAGCTATGGCTACACCTTC

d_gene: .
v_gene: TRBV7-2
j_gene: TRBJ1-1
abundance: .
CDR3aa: CASSTRVSEAFF
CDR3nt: TGTGCCAGCAGCACCAGGGTTTCTGAAGCTTTCTTT

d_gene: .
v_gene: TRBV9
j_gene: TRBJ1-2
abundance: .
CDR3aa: CASSSLGTHHGYTF
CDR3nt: TGTGCCAGCAGCTCATTGGGAACCCACCATGGCTACACCTTC

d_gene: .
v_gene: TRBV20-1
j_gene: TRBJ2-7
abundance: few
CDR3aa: CSAQGGYEQYF
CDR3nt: TGCAGTGCTCAGGGCGGCTACGAGCAGTACTTC

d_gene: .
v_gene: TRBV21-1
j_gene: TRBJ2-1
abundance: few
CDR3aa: CASDGLAGAFGMSYNEQFF
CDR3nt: TGTGCCAGCGACGGACTAGCGGGAGCTTTTGGAATGTCCTACAATGAGCAGTTCTTC